Below, 5 T cell receptor beta chains from the same sample are listed, as sequenced in a study of cytomegalovirus exposure and HLA in healthy donors. A multiplex PCR was run with 60 Vbeta primers and 13 Jbeta primers. The assay was immunoSEQ multiplex PCR, and TCRdb's table has in-frame clones only and misses some. There are approximately 190,000 clones in the sample; roughly 80% occur only once, and approximately 6.3% lies in the top ten. The sequencing input was PBMCs. All receptors come from a man in his forties in good health and CMV-seropositive.

This rearrangement joins TRBV7-2 to TRBJ1-4, with 9 bases matching TRBD1. The V and J ends lost 5 bases and 8 bases, in that order; junction bases with no gene match: 3. Germline V gives CDR1 SGHTA, CDR2 FQGNSA. The CDR3 consists of 13 residues. The CDR3: CASSNRGPEKLFF. The CDR3 DNA reads as TGTGCCAGCAGCAACAGGGGGCCGGAAAAACTGTTTTTT.

This chain links TRBV27 with TRBJ2-7; D may be TRBD1 (5 bases). Trimming pared 6 bases from V and 0 bases from J, leaving 12 bases between. Germline CDR1 MNHEY, CDR2 SMNVEV (reference sequence). The CDR3 loop spans 14 amino acids. The CDR3 here is CASSALTASYEQYF. CDR3 nucleotide sequence: TGTGCCAGCAGCGCCTTGACAGCCTCCTACGAGCAGTACTTC.

This clone was detected only once. The chain recombines TRBV27 with TRBJ1-5; D is ambiguous. Per germline, CDR1 MNHEY and CDR2 SMNVEV (reference sequence). The CDR3 sequence is 9 residues long. V was trimmed by 5 bases and J by 10 bases, leaving 3 bases between them. CDR3 protein: CASSPPQHF. CDR3 coding DNA: TGTGCCAGCAGTCCTCCCCAGCATTTT.

This clone turned up a few times. V gene TRBV7-9 combines with J gene TRBJ1-1, with D unresolved. The germline V gene encodes CDR1 SEHNR and CDR2 FQNEAQ (reference sequence). V gave up 3 bases and J gave up 7 bases, with 9 bases separating them. This CDR3 has 12 amino acids. The CDR3 DNA sequence: TGTGCCAGCAGCTTGCGAGAGGGTGAAGCTTTCTTT. It yields the protein CASSLREGEAFF.

The chain links TRBV7-8 to TRBJ1-2; 8 bases are a match to TRBD1. The CDR3 is made up of 14 amino acids. The V gene end was trimmed by 1 base and the J gene end by 3 bases; junction bases not matched to a gene: 1. Germline values: CDR1 SGHVS, CDR2 FQNEAQ. The CDR3 loop reads CASSLDRGDYGYTF. The DNA for the CDR3 is TGTGCCAGCAGCTTAGACAGGGGGGACTATGGCTACACCTTC.